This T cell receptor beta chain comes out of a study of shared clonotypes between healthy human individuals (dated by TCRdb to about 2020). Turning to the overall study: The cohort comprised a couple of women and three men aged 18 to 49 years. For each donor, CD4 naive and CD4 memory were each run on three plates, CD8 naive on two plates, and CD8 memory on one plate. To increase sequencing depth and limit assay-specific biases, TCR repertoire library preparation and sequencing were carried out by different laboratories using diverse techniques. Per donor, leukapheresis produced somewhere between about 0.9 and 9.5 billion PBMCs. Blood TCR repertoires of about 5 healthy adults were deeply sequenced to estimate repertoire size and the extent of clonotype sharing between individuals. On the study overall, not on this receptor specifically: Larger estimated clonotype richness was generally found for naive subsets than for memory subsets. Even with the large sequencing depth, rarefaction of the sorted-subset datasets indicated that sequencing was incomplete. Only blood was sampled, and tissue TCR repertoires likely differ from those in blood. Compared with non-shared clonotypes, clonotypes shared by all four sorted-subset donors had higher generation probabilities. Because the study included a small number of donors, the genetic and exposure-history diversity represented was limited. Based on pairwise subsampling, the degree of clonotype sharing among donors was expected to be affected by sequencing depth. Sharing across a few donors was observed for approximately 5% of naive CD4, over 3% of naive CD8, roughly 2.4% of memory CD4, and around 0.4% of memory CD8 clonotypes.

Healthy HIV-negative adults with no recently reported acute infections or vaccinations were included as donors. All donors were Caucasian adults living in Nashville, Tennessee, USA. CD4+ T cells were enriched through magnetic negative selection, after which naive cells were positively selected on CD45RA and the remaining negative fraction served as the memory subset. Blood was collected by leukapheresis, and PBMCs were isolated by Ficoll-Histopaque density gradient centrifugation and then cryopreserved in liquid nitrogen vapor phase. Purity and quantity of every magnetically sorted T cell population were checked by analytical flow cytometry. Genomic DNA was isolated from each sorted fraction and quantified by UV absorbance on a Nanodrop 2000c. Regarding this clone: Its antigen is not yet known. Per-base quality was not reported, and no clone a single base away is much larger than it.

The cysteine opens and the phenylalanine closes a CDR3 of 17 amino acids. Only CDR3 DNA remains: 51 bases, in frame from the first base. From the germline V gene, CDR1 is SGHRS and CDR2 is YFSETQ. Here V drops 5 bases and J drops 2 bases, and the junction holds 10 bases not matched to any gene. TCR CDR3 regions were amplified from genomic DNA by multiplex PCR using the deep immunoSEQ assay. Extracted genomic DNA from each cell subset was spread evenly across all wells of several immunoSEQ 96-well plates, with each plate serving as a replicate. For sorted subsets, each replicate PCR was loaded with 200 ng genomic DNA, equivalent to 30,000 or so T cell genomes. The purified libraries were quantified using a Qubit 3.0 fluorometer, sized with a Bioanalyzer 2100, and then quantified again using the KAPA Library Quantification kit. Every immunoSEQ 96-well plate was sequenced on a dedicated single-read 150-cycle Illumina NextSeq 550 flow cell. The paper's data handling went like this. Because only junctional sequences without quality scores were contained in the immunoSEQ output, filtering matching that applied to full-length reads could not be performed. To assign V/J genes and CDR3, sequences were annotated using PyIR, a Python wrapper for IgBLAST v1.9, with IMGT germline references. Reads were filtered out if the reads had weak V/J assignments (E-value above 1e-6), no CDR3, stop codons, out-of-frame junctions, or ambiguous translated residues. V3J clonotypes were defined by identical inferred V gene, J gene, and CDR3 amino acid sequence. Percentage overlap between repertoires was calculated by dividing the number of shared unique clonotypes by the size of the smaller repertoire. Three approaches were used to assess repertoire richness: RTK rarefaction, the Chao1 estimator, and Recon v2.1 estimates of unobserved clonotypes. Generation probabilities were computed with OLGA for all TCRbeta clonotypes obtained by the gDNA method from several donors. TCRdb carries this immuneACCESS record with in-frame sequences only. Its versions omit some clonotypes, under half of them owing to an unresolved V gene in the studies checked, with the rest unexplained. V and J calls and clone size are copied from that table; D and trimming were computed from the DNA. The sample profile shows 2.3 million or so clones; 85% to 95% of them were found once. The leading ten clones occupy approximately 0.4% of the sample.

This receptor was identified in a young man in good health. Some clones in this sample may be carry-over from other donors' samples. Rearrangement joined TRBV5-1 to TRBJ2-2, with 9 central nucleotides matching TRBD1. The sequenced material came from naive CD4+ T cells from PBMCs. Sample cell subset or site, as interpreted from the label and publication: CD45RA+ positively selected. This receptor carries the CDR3 CASRPAPQGANTGELFF. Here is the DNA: TGCGCCAGCAGGCCTGCACCACAGGGGGCTAACACCGGGGAGCTGTTTTTT. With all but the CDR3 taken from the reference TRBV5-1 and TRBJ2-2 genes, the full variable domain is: KAGVTQTPRYLIKTRGQQVTLSCSPISGHRSVSWYQQTPGQGLQFLFEYFSETQRNKGNFPGRFSGRQFSNSRSEMNVSTLELGDSALYLCASRPAPQGANTGELFFGEGSRLTVL.